This TCR beta chain was profiled in a study of OX40 agonist ivuxolimab in advanced cancers. Study at large: A male proportion of 82.7% was recorded, with mean age approximately 57 years and range about 23 to 90. Study-wide results and limits: CD4+ and CD8+ blood T cells expanded clonally by week 6 at 0.1 to 3.0 mg/kg. In CD8+ T cells, expanded clones were on average more numerous than in CD4+.

The CDR3 contains 15 residues. CDR1 and CDR2 from the germline V gene are MGHRA and YSYEKL. The V and J ends lost 4 bases and 4 bases, in that order; junction bases with no gene match: 5. This table comes from immunoSEQ multiplex PCR, and its TCRdb copy is limited to in-frame clones, with some not included. Among fewer than 85,000 clones listed, about 86% were seen once. About this clone itself: What it recognizes is unknown.

This clonotype was sampled from an adult with an advanced solid tumor such as melanoma, head and neck, liver or kidney cancer. The sequencing here drew on CD4+ or CD8+ T cells sorted from blood, taken in a trial of the OX40 agonist ivuxolimab. The rearrangement joins TRBV4-1 to TRBJ2-5; 11 bases align to TRBD2. The CDR3, as DNA: TGCGCCAGCAGCCTCCTTGGACTAGCGGGAGAGACCCAGTACTTC. This sequence encodes CASSLLGLAGETQYF.